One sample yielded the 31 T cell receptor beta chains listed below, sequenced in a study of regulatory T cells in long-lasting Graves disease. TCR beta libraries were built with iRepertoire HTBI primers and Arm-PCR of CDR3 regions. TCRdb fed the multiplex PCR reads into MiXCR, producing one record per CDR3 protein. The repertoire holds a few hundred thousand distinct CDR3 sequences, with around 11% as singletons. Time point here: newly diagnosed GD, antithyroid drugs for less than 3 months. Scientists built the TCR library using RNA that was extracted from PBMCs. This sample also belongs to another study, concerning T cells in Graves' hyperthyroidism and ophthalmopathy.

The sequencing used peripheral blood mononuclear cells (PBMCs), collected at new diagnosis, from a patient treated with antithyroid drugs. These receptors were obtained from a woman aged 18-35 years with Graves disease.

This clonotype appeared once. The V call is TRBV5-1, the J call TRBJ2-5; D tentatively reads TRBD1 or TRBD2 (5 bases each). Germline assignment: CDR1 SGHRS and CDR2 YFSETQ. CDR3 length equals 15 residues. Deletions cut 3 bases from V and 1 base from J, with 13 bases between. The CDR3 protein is CASSSGRQIQETQYF. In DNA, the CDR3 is TGCGCCAGCAGCTCGGGGCGGCAGATCCAAGAGACCCAGTACTTC. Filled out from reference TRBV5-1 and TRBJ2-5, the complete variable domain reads KAGVTQTPRYLIKTRGQQVTLSCSPISGHRSVSWYQQTPGQGLQFLFEYFSETQRNKGNFPGRFSGRQFSNSRSEMNVSTLELGDSALYLCASSSGRQIQETQYFGPGTRLLVL.

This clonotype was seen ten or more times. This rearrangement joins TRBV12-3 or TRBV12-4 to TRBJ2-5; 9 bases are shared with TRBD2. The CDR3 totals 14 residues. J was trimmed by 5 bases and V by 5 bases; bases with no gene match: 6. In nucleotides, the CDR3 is TGTGCCAGCAGTCCGCGGACTAGCGATGAGACCCAGTACTTC. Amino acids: CASSPRTSDETQYF.

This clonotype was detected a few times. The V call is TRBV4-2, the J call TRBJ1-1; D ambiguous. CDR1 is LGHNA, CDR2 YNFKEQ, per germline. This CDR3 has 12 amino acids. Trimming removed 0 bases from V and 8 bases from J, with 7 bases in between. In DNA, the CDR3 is TGTGCCAGCAGCCAAGATGACGGGGAAGCTTTCTTT. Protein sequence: CASSQDDGEAFF.

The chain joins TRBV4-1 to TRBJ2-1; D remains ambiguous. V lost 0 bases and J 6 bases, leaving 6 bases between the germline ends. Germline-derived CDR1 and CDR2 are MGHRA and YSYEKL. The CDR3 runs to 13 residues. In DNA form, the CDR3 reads TGCGCCAGCAGCCAAGACATGTTCAATGAGCAGTTCTTC. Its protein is CASSQDMFNEQFF.

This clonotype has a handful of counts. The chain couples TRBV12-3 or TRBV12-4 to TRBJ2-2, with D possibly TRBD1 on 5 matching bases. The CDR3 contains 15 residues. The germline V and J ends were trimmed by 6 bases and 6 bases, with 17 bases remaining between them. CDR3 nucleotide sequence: TGTGCCAGCAGCAAAGGCCAGGGATGGGCCGGGGAGCTGTTTTTT. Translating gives CASSKGQGWAGELFF.

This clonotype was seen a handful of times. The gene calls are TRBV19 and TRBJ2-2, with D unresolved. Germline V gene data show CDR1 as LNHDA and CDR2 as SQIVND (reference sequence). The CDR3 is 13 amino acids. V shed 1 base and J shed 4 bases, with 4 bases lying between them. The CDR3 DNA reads TGTGCCAGTAGTATAGTGCCCACCGGGGAGCTGTTTTTT. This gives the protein CASSIVPTGELFF.

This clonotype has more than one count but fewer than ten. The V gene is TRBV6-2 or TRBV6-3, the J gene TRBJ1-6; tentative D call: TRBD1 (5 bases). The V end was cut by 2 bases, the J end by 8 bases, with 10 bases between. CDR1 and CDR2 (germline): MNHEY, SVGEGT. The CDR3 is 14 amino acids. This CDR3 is CASSYRQNDSPLHF. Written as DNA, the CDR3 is TGTGCCAGCAGTTACAGACAGAATGATTCACCCCTCCACTTT.

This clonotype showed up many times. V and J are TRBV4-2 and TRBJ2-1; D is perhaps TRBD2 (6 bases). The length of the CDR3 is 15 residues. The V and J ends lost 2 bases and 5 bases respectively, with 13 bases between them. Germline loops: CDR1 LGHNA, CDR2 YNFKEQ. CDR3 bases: TGTGCCAGCAGCCAATCGGGACTTCCGGACAATGAGCAGTTCTTC. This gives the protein CASSQSGLPDNEQFF.

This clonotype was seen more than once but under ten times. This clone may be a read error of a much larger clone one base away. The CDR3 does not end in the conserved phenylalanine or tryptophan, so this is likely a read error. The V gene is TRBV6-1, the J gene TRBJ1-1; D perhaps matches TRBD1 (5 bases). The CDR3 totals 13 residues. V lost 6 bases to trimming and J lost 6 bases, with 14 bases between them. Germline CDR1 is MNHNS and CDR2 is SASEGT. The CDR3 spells CASRHPGVPEAFV. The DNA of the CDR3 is TGTGCCAGCAGACATCCGGGGGTCCCTGAAGCTTTCGTT.

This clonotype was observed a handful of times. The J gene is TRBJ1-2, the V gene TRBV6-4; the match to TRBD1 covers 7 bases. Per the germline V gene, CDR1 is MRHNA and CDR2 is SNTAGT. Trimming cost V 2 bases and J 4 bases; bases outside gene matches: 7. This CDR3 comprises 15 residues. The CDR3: CASSDGGQEVYGYTF. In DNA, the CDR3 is TGTGCCAGCAGTGACGGAGGACAGGAAGTCTATGGCTACACCTTC.

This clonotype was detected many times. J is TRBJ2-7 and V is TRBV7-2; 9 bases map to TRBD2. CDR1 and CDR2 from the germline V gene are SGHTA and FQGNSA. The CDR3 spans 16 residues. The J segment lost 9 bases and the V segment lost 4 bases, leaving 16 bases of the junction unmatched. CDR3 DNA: TGTGCCAGCAGCTACGAGGGGCGGGAGGGCCACAGACGGCAGTACTTC. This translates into CASSYEGREGHRRQYF. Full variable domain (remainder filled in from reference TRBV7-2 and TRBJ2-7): GAGVSQSPSNKVTEKGKDVELRCDPISGHTALYWYRQSLGQGLEFLIYFQGNSAPDKSGLPSDRFSAERTGGSVSTLTIQRTQQEDSAVYLCASSYEGREGHRRQYFGPGTRLTVT.

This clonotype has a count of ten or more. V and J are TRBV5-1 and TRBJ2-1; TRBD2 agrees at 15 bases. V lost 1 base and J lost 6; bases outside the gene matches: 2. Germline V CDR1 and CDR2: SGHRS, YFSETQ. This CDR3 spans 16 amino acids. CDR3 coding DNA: TGCGCCAGCAGCTTGCTGGGACTAGCGGGGGGCAATGAGCAGTTCTTC. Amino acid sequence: CASSLLGLAGGNEQFF.

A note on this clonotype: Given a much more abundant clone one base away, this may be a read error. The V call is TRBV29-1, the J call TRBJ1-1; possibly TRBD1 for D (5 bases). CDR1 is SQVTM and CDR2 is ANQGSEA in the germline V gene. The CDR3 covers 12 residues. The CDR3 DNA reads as TGCAGCGTCGGGGGGGGGAACGCTGAAGCTTTCTTT. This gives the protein CSVGGGNAEAFF.

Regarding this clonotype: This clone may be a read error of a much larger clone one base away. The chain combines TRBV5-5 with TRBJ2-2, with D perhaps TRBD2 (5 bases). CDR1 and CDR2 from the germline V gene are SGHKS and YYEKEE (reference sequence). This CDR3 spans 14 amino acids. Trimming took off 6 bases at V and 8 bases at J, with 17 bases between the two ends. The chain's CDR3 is CASTLLEAGGELFF. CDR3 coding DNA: TGTGCCAGCACCCTGTTGGAGGCAGGTGGGGAGCTGTTTTTT.

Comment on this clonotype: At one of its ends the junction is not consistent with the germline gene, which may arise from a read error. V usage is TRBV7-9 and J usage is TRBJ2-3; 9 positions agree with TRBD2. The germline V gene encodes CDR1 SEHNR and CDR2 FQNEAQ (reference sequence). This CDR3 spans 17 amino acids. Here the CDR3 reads CASSLGGGRAFTDTQYF. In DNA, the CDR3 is TGCGCCAGCAGCTTAGGTGGCGGGAGGGCCTTTACAGATACGCAGTATTTT.

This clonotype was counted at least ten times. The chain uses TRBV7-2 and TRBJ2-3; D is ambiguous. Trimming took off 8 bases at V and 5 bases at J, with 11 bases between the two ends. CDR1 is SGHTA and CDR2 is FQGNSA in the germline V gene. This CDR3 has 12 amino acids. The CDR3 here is CASSPGLDTQYF. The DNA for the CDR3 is TGTGCCAGCTCGCCCGGCTTAGATACGCAGTATTTT.

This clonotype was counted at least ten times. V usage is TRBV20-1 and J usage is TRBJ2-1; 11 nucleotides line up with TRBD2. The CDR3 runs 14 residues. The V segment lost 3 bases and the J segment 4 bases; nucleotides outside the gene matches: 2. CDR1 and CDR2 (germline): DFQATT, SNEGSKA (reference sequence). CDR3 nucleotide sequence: TGCAGTGCTAGGGGACTAGCGGAATACAATGAGCAGTTCTTC. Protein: CSARGLAEYNEQFF.

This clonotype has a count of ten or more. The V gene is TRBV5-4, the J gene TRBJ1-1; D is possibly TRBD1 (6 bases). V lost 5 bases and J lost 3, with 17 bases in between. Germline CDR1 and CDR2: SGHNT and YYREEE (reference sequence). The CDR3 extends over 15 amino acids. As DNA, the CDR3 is TGTGCCAGCAGAACAGGGATCTCGGATTACACTGAAGCTTTCTTT. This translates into CASRTGISDYTEAFF.

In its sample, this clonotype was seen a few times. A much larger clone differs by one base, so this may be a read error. The DNA of the CDR3 is TGCGCCGGCAGCTTGGGCGGGAAGGGAATTACCGACACTGAAGCTTTCTTT. Its protein is CAGSLGGKGITDTEAFF. The chain links TRBV5-1 to TRBJ1-1, with D unresolved. The CDR3 covers 17 residues. Germline assignment: CDR1 SGHRS and CDR2 YFSETQ.

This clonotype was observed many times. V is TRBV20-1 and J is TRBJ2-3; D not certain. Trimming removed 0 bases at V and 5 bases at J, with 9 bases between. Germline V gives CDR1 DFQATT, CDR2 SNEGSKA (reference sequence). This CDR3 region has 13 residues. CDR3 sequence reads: CSARETRQDTQYF. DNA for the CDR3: TGCAGTGCTAGAGAAACCCGCCAAGATACGCAGTATTTT.

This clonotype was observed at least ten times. CDR3 nucleotide sequence: TGTGCCAGCAGTTTAGACGCGGGCTATTACAATGAGCAGTTCTTC. It codes for CASSLDAGYYNEQFF. J is TRBJ2-1 and V is TRBV28, with D possibly being TRBD2 (5 bases). CDR3 length: 15 residues. Germline-derived CDR1 and CDR2 are MDHEN and SYDVKM. V lost 2 bases and J 4 bases, leaving 12 bases between the germline ends. The complete variable domain, with remaining parts taken from reference TRBV28 and TRBJ2-1, reads DVKVTQSSRYLVKRTGEKVFLECVQDMDHENMFWYRQDPGLGLRLIYFSYDVKMKEKGDIPEGYSVSREKKERFSLILESASTNQTSMYLCASSLDAGYYNEQFFGPGTRLTVL.

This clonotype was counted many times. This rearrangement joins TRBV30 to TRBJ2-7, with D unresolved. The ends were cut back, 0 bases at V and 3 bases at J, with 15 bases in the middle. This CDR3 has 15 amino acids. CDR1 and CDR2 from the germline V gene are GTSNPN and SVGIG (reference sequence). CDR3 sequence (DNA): TGTGCCTGGAGTGTAGTAGGTTCGGTCTTCTACGAGCAGTACTTC. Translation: CAWSVVGSVFYEQYF. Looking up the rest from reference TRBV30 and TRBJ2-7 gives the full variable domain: SQTIHQWPATLVQPVGSPLSLECTVEGTSNPNLYWYRQAAGRGLQLLFYSVGIGQISSEVPQNLSASRPQDRQFILSSKKLLLSDSGFYLCAWSVVGSVFYEQYFGPGTRLTVT.

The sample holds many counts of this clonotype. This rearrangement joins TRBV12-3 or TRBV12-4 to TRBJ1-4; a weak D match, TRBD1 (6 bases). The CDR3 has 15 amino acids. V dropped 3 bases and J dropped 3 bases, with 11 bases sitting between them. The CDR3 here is CASSFYEGANEKLFF. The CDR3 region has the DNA TGTGCCAGCAGTTTTTATGAGGGGGCTAATGAAAAACTGTTTTTT.

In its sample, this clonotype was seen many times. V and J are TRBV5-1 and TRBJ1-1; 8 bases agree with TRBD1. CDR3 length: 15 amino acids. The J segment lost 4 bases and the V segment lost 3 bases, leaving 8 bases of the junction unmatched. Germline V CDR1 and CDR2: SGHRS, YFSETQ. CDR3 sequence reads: CASSSTGQGSTEAFF. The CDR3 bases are TGCGCCAGCAGCTCGACTGGACAGGGAAGCACTGAAGCTTTCTTT.

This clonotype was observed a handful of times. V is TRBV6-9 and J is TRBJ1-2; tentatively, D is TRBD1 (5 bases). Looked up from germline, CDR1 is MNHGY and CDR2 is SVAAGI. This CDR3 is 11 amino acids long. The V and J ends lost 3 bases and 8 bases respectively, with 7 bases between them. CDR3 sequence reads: CASSYPGGYTF. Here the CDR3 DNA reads TGTGCCAGCAGTTACCCAGGGGGCTACACCTTC.

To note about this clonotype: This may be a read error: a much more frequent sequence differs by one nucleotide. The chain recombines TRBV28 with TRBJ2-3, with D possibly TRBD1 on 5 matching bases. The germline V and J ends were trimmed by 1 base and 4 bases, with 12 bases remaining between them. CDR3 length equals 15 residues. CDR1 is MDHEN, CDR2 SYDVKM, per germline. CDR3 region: CASSLYVAGPDTQYF. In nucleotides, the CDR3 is TGTGCCAGCAGTTTATACGTAGCAGGGCCAGATACGCAGTATTTT.

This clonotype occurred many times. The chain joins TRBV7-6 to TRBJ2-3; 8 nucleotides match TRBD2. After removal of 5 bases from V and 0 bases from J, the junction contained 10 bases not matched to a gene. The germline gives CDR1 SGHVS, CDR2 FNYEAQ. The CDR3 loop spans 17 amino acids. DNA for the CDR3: TGTGCCAGCAGCGCAGTAAGCGGGGGCCCTAGCACAGATACGCAGTATTTT. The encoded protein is CASSAVSGGPSTDTQYF.

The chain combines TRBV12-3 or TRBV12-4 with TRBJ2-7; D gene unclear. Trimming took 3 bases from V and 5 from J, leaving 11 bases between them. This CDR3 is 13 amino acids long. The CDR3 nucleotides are TGTGCCAGCAGTTTGGACCCTCGCGACGAGCAGTACTTC. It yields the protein CASSLDPRDEQYF.

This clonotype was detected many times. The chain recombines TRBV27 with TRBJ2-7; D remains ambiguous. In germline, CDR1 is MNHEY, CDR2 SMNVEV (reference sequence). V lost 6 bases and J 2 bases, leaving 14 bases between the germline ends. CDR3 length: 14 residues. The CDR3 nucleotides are TGTGCCAGCAGACCCCGGGCCATGACCTACGAGCAGTACTTC. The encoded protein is CASRPRAMTYEQYF.

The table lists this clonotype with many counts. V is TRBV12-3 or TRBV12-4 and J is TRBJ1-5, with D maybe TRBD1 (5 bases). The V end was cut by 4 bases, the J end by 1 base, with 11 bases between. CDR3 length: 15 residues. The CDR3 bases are TGTGCCAGCAGTTGGGGGGGTAGGAGCAATCAGCCCCAGCATTTT. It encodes CASSWGGRSNQPQHF.

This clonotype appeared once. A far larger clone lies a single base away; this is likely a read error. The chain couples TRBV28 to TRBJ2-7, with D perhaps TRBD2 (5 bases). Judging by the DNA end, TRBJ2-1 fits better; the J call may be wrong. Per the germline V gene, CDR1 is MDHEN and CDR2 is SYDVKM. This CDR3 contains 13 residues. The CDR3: CASSYPLRREQFF. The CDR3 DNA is TGTGCCAGCAGTTATCCTCTTCGGAGGGAGCAGTTCTTC.